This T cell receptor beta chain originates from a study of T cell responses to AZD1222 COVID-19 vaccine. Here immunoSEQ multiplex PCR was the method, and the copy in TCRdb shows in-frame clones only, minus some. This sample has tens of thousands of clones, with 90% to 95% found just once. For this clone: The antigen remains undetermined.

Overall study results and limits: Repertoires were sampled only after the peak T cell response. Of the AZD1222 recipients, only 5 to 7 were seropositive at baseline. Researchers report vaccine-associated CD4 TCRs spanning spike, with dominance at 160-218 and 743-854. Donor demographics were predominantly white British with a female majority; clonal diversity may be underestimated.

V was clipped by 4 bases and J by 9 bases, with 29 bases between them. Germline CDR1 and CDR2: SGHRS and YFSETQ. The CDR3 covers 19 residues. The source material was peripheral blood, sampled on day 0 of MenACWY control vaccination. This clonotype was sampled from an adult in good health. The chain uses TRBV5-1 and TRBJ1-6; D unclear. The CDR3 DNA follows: TGCGCCAGCAGCACTTCCTTGCAGAGTTCGGCCCTAGGGAGTTCACCCCTCCACTTT. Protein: CASSTSLQSSALGSSPLHF.